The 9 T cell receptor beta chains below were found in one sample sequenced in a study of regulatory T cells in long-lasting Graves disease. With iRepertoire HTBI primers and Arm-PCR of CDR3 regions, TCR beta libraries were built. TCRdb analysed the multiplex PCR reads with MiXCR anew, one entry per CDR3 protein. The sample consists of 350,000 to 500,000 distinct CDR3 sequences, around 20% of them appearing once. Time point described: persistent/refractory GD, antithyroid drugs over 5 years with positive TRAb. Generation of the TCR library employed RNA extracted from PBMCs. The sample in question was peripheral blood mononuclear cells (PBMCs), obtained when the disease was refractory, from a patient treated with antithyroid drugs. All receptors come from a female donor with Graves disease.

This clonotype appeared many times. CDR3 residues: CATSRVLEESGYTF. The CDR3 DNA reads as TGTGCCACCAGCAGAGTTCTCGAGGAATCCGGCTACACCTTC. The chain has TRBV15 and TRBJ1-2, with no clear D. There are 14 residues in the CDR3. V lost 1 base, J lost 8 bases, and 14 bases lay in between. Germline V CDR1 and CDR2: LNHNV, YYDKDF (reference sequence).

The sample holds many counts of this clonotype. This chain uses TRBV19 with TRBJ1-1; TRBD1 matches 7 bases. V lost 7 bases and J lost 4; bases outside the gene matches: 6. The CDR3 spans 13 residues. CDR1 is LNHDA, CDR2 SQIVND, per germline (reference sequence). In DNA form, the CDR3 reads TGTGCCAGTACCCAGACAGGGCCCACTGAAGCTTTCTTT. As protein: CASTQTGPTEAFF.

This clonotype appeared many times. In nucleotides, the CDR3 is TGTGCCAGCACCCCCCCTTTCGGACCGAAGGATGGATATGGCTACACCTTC. Translating gives CASTPPFGPKDGYGYTF. The J gene is TRBJ1-2, the V gene TRBV28; no firm D call. Trimming left V 7 bases short and J 5 bases short, with 26 bases between. Germline V gives CDR1 MDHEN, CDR2 SYDVKM. This CDR3 has 17 amino acids.

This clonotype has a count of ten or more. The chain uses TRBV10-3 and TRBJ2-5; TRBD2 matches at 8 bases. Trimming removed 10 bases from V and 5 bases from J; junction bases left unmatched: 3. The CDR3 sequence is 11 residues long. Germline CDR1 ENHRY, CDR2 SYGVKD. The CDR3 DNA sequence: TGTGCCACAATAGCGGGGGAGACCCAGTACTTC. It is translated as CATIAGETQYF.

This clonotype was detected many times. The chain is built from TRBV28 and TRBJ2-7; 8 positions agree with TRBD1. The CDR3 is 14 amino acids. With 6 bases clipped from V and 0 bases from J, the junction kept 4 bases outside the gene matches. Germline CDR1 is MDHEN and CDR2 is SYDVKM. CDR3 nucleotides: TGTGCCAGCAGCCGGACAGGGATCTCCTACGAGCAGTACTTC. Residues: CASSRTGISYEQYF. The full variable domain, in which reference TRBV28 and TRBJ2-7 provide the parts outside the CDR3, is DVKVTQSSRYLVKRTGEKVFLECVQDMDHENMFWYRQDPGLGLRLIYFSYDVKMKEKGDIPEGYSVSREKKERFSLILESASTNQTSMYLCASSRTGISYEQYFGPGTRLTVT.

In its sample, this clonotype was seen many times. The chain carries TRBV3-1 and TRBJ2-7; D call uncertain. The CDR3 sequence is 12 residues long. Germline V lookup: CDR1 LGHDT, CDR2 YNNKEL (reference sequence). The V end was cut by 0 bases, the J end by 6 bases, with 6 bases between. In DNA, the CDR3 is TGTGCCAGCAGCCAAGATCGCCTCGAGCAGTACTTC. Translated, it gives CASSQDRLEQYF.

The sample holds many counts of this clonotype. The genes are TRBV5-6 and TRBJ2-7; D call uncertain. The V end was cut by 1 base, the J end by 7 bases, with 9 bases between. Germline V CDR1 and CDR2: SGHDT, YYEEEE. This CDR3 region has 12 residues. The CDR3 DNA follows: TGTGCCAGCAGCTTGCCCTCCGGGGAGCAGTACTTC. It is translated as CASSLPSGEQYF.

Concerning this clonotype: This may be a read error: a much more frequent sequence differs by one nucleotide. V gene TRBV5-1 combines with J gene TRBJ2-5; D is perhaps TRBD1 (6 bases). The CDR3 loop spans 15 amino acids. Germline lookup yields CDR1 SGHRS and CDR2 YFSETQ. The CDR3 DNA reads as TGCGCCTGCAGCTTACAGTCGGGGACACTGGAGACCCAGTACTTC. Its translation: CACSLQSGTLETQYF.

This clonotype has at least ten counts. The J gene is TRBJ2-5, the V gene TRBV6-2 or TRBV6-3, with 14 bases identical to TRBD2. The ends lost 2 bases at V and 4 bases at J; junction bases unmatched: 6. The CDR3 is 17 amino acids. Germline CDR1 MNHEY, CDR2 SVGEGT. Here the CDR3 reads CASSYGTSGSVPETQYF. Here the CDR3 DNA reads TGTGCCAGCAGTTACGGGACTAGCGGGAGTGTGCCAGAGACCCAGTACTTC.